This T cell receptor (beta chain) was sequenced during a study of cytomegalovirus exposure and HLA in healthy donors. CDR1 is GTSNPN and CDR2 is SVGIG in the germline V gene (reference sequence). The length of the CDR3 is 16 residues. The J segment lost 5 bases and the V segment lost 7 bases, leaving 14 bases of the junction unmatched. Study-level points and caveats: As a later analysis showed, a missense DCLRE1C variant was linked to trimming of TCR beta V- and J-genes. TCR beta sequences numbering 15,000 to 20,000 were associated with HLA alleles at 0.05 false discovery rate in a later analysis.

On this clone: Its antigen is unidentified.

PCR was performed using 60 Vbeta and 13 Jbeta primers. Clones were read by immunoSEQ multiplex PCR, and TCRdb kept only the in-frame ones, dropping some. The sample lists some 120,000 clones; over 60% were seen once. This TCR derives from a man aged 25 to 40 in good health and CMV-seronegative. Specimen: PBMCs. The chain combines TRBV30 with TRBJ1-5, with 10 nucleotides matching TRBD1. CDR3 nucleotide sequence: TGTGCCTTTAGACAGGGGGCCTCGACTTATTATCAGCCCCAGCATTTT. Amino acid sequence: CAFRQGASTYYQPQHF.